The following is a T cell receptor beta chain sequence with its context. Its antigen is undetermined. The CDR3 runs 16 residues. Germline trimming cut 5 bases from V and 7 bases from J; bases unmatched to any gene: 11. Germline lookup yields CDR1 SGHTA and CDR2 FQGNSA. This specimen belongs to a study of cytomegalovirus exposure and HLA in healthy donors. Study-wide results and limits: In a later analysis, TCR beta V- and J-gene trimming showed a link to a missense DCLRE1C variant.

The PCR used 60 Vbeta and 13 Jbeta primers. Sequenced by immunoSEQ multiplex PCR; TCRdb stores in-frame clones only, minus some. The sample yields over 200,000 clones, 82% seen once. The sample comprised PBMCs. The TCR was taken from a woman aged 40 to 55 in good health and CMV-seropositive. This chain connects TRBV7-2 to TRBJ2-1; 10 bases are a match to TRBD1. CDR3 sequence: CASSPLTLDRGNEQFF. The CDR3 nucleotides are TGTGCCAGCAGCCCCTTGACCCTGGACAGGGGGAATGAGCAGTTCTTC.